Reported below is one T cell receptor beta chain. Researchers made TCR beta libraries by using iRepertoire HTBI primers and running Arm-PCR on CDR3 regions. TCRdb ran MiXCR on the multiplex PCR reads and lists one entry per CDR3 protein. Among about 620,000 distinct CDR3 sequences, about 15% were seen once, and the ten largest hold about 20%. The data originate from a study of regulatory T cells in long-lasting Graves disease. CDR3 length equals 13 residues. Germline V lookup: CDR1 DFQATT, CDR2 SNEGSKA (reference sequence). V was shortened by 6 bases and J by 2 bases, with 11 bases between the two germline ends. The time point here: newly diagnosed GD, antithyroid drugs for less than 3 months. PBMC-derived RNA was used for the TCR library. American Thyroid Association guidelines defined Graves' disease diagnosis. The same data also went into a second study, on T cells in Graves' hyperthyroidism and ophthalmopathy. That paper adds: Clinical symptoms, serum thyroxine and TRAb, thyroid ultrasound and orbital computed tomography were used for the diagnoses. Model-based prediction identified ophthalmopathy a median around 6.5 months prior to its onset.

The origin of this receptor is a woman between 25 and 40 years old with Graves disease. The sequenced sample was peripheral blood mononuclear cells (PBMCs), obtained at new diagnosis, from a patient treated with antithyroid drugs. The chain employs TRBV20-1 and TRBJ1-5; the D gene is possibly TRBD1 (6 bases). The CDR3 here is CSAPKGGNQPQHF. The CDR3 DNA reads as TGCAGTGCCCCAAAGGGGGGCAATCAGCCCCAGCATTTT.